A single sample is the source of the 26 T cell receptor beta chains below, sequenced in a study of beta chain features in type 1 diabetes. Expressed TCRB transcripts were sequenced, since all the RNA that had been isolated was reverse transcribed. TCRdb's copy holds only in-frame clones and misses some; the assay was immunoSEQ multiplex PCR. The profile covers under 800,000 clones, with roughly a sixth appearing a single time and approximately 0.099% taken by the ten largest. Source material: naive CD4+ T cells from blood. All receptors derive from a man aged 18 to 29 in good health.

Regarding this clone: This sample also contains other DNA sequences that code for the same CDR3. This rearrangement joins TRBV7-2 to TRBJ1-2; D might be TRBD1 (6 bases). The V end lost 1 base, the J end lost 7 bases, and 10 bases lay between the germline ends. The CDR3 runs to 13 residues. Looked up from germline, CDR1 is SGHTA and CDR2 is FQGNSA. The CDR3 region is CASSLVGGFGYTF. CDR3 coding DNA: TGTGCCAGCAGCTTAGTGGGGGGCTTTGGCTACACCTTC.

On this clone: One junction end disagrees with the germline gene, perhaps due to a read error. The genes are TRBV7-2 and TRBJ2-5; D possibly corresponds to TRBD2 (7 bases). This CDR3 has 14 residues. The germline V gene encodes CDR1 SGHTA and CDR2 FQGNSA. CDR3 residues: CASSLGGGQGTQYF. For the CDR3, the DNA is TGTGCCAGCAGCTTAGGGGGGGGCCAAGGGACCCAGTACTTC. The complete variable domain, with remaining parts taken from reference TRBV7-2 and TRBJ2-5, reads GAGVSQSPSNKVTEKGKDVELRCDPISGHTALYWYRQSLGQGLEFLIYFQGNSAPDKSGLPSDRFSAERTGGSVSTLTIQRTQQEDSAVYLCASSLGGGQGTQYFGPGTRLLVL.

V usage is TRBV5-1 and J usage is TRBJ1-2, with D perhaps matching TRBD1 (6 bases). Germline V lookup: CDR1 SGHRS, CDR2 YFSETQ. The V end lost 0 bases, the J end lost 0 bases, and 9 bases lay between the germline ends. The length of the CDR3 is 15 residues. CDR3 nucleotide sequence: TGCGCCAGCAGCTTGGGCAGGGGCGCTAACTATGGCTACACCTTC. This encodes CASSLGRGANYGYTF.

This clone was seen more than once but under ten times. Other DNA sequences of this sample code for an identical CDR3. The rearrangement joins TRBV18 to TRBJ1-2, with unresolved D. Trimming took off 2 bases at V and 0 bases at J, with 4 bases between the two ends. Germline-derived CDR1 and CDR2 are KGHSH and LQKENI. This CDR3 has 13 residues. This CDR3 reads CASSPDSNYGYTF. The CDR3 DNA follows: TGTGCCAGCTCACCAGATTCTAACTATGGCTACACCTTC. Combining the CDR3 with reference TRBV18 and TRBJ1-2 gives the whole variable domain NAGVMQNPRHLVRRRGQEARLRCSPMKGHSHVYWYRQLPEEGLKFMVYLQKENIIDESGMPKERFSAEFPKEGPSILRIQQVVRGDSAAYFCASSPDSNYGYTFGSGTRLTVV.

This clone has a handful of counts. The chain links TRBV9 to TRBJ2-7; 8 bases match TRBD2. The ends lost 3 bases at V and 3 bases at J; junction bases unmatched: 5. The CDR3 loop spans 14 amino acids. CDR1 and CDR2 from the germline V gene are SGDLS and YYNGEE. Here the CDR3 reads CASSAGTSSYEQYF. The CDR3 nucleotides read TGTGCCAGCAGCGCAGGGACTAGTAGCTACGAGCAGTACTTC.

The rearrangement uses TRBV19 and TRBJ2-3; TRBD1 agrees at 8 bases. V was clipped by 5 bases and J by 4 bases; unmatched bases: 5. CDR1 is LNHDA, CDR2 SQIVND, per germline (reference sequence). CDR3 size: 14 residues. The CDR3 DNA sequence: TGTGCCAGTAGTCTTCAGGGGGCATCAGATACGCAGTATTTT. Protein: CASSLQGASDTQYF.

The chain is built from TRBV28 and TRBJ1-2; no clear D. CDR1 and CDR2 from the germline V gene are MDHEN and SYDVKM. Trimming took 8 bases from V and 3 from J, leaving 7 bases between them. CDR3 size: 11 residues. The CDR3 bases are TGTGCCAGCGGCAGGTACTATGGCTACACCTTC. It codes for CASGRYYGYTF.

This clone was seen a handful of times. The chain links TRBV5-4 to TRBJ2-7, with D tentatively TRBD1 or TRBD2 (5 bases each). Trimming pared 5 bases from V and 2 bases from J, leaving 17 bases between. CDR1 is SGHNT, CDR2 YYREEE, per germline (reference sequence). CDR3 length: 15 residues. CDR3 sequence reads: CASSYSLGRAYEQYF. Written as DNA, the CDR3 is TGTGCCAGCAGTTATTCACTGGGACGGGCCTACGAGCAGTACTTC. Full variable domain (outside the CDR3, taken from reference TRBV5-4 and TRBJ2-7): ETGVTQSPTHLIKTRGQQVTLRCSSQSGHNTVSWYQQALGQGPQFIFQYYREEENGRGNFPPRFSGLQFPNYSSELNVNALELDDSALYLCASSYSLGRAYEQYFGPGTRLTVT.

V and J are TRBV15 and TRBJ2-3, with D unresolved. The CDR3 is made up of 15 amino acids. Germline V lookup: CDR1 LNHNV, CDR2 YYDKDF (reference sequence). Trimming took 3 bases from V and 4 from J, leaving 14 bases between them. The CDR3 sequence: CATSRGFQTSDTQYF. The CDR3 DNA reads as TGTGCCACCAGCAGGGGGTTTCAAACTTCAGATACGCAGTATTTT.

The J gene is TRBJ2-3, the V gene TRBV2; D remains unclear. V was shortened by 3 bases and J by 0 bases, with 7 bases between the two germline ends. Germline loops: CDR1 SNHLY, CDR2 FYNNEI. The CDR3 sequence is 14 residues long. As DNA, the CDR3 is TGTGCCAGCAGTGATAAACTAAGCACAGATACGCAGTATTTT. This codes for CASSDKLSTDTQYF.

This clone was recorded a few times. The rearrangement uses TRBV7-9 and TRBJ1-2; TRBD1 matches at 7 bases. Germline V gives CDR1 SEHNR, CDR2 FQNEAQ (reference sequence). V trimming: 5 bases; J trimming: 3 bases; junction bases outside the gene matches: 9. This CDR3 contains 15 residues. CDR3 nucleotide sequence: TGTGCCAGCAGCCGGACAGGCCGCCTGGACTATGGCTACACCTTC. This encodes CASSRTGRLDYGYTF.

This clone was detected a few times. Additional DNA sequences in this sample encode the identical CDR3. The chain joins TRBV28 to TRBJ2-7, with a weak D call TRBD1 (5 bases). The germline V gene has CDR1 MDHEN and CDR2 SYDVKM. Trimming left V 6 bases short and J 2 bases short, with 11 bases between. The CDR3 totals 13 residues. CDR3 protein: CASRDSRTYEQYF. For the CDR3, the DNA is TGTGCCAGCAGAGACAGTCGAACCTACGAGCAGTACTTC. Looking up the rest from reference TRBV28 and TRBJ2-7 gives the full variable domain: DVKVTQSSRYLVKRTGEKVFLECVQDMDHENMFWYRQDPGLGLRLIYFSYDVKMKEKGDIPEGYSVSREKKERFSLILESASTNQTSMYLCASRDSRTYEQYFGPGTRLTVT.

This clone was detected a few times. The chain links TRBV29-1 to TRBJ2-2, with 9 bases identical to TRBD2. Germline V lookup: CDR1 SQVTM, CDR2 ANQGSEA. V trimming: 8 bases; J trimming: 0 bases; junction bases outside the gene matches: 13. The CDR3 extends over 17 amino acids. The CDR3 loop is CSTRRLAGSANTGELFF. CDR3 in DNA: TGCAGCACCCGCCGGCTAGCGGGGAGCGCGAACACCGGGGAGCTGTTTTTT.

The chain uses TRBV27 and TRBJ2-1; 11 bases line up with TRBD2. Losses at the gene ends were 4 bases for V and 5 bases for J; bases not matched to a gene: 7. Looked up from germline, CDR1 is MNHEY and CDR2 is SMNVEV (reference sequence). This CDR3 has 16 residues. CDR3 sequence: CASSSTGTSGHNEQFF. The CDR3 nucleotides read TGTGCCAGCAGTTCTACCGGGACTAGCGGACACAATGAGCAGTTCTTC.

This chain links TRBV9 with TRBJ2-3; 7 positions agree with TRBD1. Germline assignment: CDR1 SGDLS and CDR2 YYNGEE. Trimming at V came to 10 bases and at J to 3 bases, leaving 11 bases not matched to a gene. There are 14 residues in the CDR3. For the CDR3, the DNA is TGTGCCGGGCATGGACAGGCGAGAACAGATACGCAGTATTTT. As protein: CAGHGQARTDTQYF.

The gene calls are TRBV6-5 and TRBJ2-7; a possible D gene is TRBD2 (6 bases). Germline V gene data show CDR1 as MNHEY and CDR2 as SVGAGI. CDR3 length: 14 amino acids. The V end was cut by 5 bases, the J end by 0 bases, with 11 bases between. DNA of the CDR3: TGTGCCAGCAGTGAGGGGACTTCCTCCTACGAGCAGTACTTC. This encodes CASSEGTSSYEQYF.

Ten or more counts support this clone. This sample includes further DNA sequences coding for the same CDR3. J is TRBJ2-6 and V is TRBV7-2; D is undetermined. CDR1 is SGHTA, CDR2 FQGNSA, per germline. The CDR3 totals 13 residues. The V end lost 6 bases, the J end lost 0 bases, and 3 bases lay between the germline ends. The CDR3 region is CASRSSGANVLTF. The CDR3 coding sequence is TGTGCCAGCAGAAGCTCTGGGGCCAACGTCCTGACTTTC. Drawing the rest from reference TRBV7-2 and TRBJ2-6, the complete variable domain is GAGVSQSPSNKVTEKGKDVELRCDPISGHTALYWYRQSLGQGLEFLIYFQGNSAPDKSGLPSDRFSAERTGGSVSTLTIQRTQQEDSAVYLCASRSSGANVLTFGAGSRLTVL.

V usage is TRBV28 and J usage is TRBJ2-1; unclear D gene. Germline lookup yields CDR1 MDHEN and CDR2 SYDVKM. There are 12 residues in the CDR3. V was cut by 3 bases and J by 7 bases, with 7 bases left in between. The CDR3, as DNA: TGTGCCAGCAGTTTTCAATGGAATGAGCAGTTCTTC. This encodes CASSFQWNEQFF.

The rearrangement links TRBV7-9 to TRBJ2-7; 8 positions match TRBD1. The V gene's germline CDR1 is SEHNR and CDR2 FQNEAQ (reference sequence). The CDR3 sequence is 14 residues long. The ends lost 6 bases at V and 2 bases at J; junction bases unmatched: 6. DNA of the CDR3: TGTGCCAGCAGAGCGGACAGGGTCCCCTACGAGCAGTACTTC. Translation gives CASRADRVPYEQYF.

This chain's CDR3 is CASNLGQGIWEQYF. CDR3 in DNA: TGTGCCAGCAACCTGGGACAGGGAATATGGGAGCAGTACTTC. The chain combines TRBV11-2 with TRBJ2-7; TRBD1 agrees at 9 bases. The CDR3 consists of 14 residues. J was trimmed by 7 bases and V by 7 bases; bases with no gene match: 11. The germline V gene has CDR1 SGHAT and CDR2 FQNNGV.

This clone has only a few counts. Relative to the germline gene, one junction end is altered; a read error may explain this. V and J are TRBV7-6 and TRBJ2-1, with 11 nucleotides matching TRBD1. In germline, CDR1 is SGHVS, CDR2 FNYEAQ. CDR3 length: 17 residues. CDR3 loop: CASSPGQGAFTANEQFF. The CDR3 DNA follows: TGTGCTAGCAGCCCCGGACAGGGGGCCTTTACGGCCAATGAGCAGTTCTTC.

The chain uses TRBV10-3 and TRBJ2-1, with D tentatively TRBD1 or TRBD2 (7 bases each). V was cut by 6 bases and J by 2 bases, with 17 bases left in between. This CDR3 comprises 16 residues. Germline assignment: CDR1 ENHRY and CDR2 SYGVKD. CDR3 protein: CAIRGGGRGPYNEQFF. The CDR3 DNA is TGTGCCATCAGAGGCGGGGGAAGGGGGCCCTACAATGAGCAGTTCTTC.

The sample holds a few counts of this clone. The rearrangement links TRBV5-1 to TRBJ2-6; TRBD1 aligns across 7 bases. The CDR3 contains 18 residues. V gave up 4 bases and J gave up 0 bases; unmatched junction bases: 10. The germline CDR1 and CDR2 sequences are SGHRS and YFSETQ. In DNA, the CDR3 is TGCGCCAGCAGCCAAGTACAGGGGCTGAGCTCTGGGGCCAACGTCCTGACTTTC. The encoded protein is CASSQVQGLSSGANVLTF. The whole variable domain, filled in from reference TRBV5-1 and TRBJ2-6, reads KAGVTQTPRYLIKTRGQQVTLSCSPISGHRSVSWYQQTPGQGLQFLFEYFSETQRNKGNFPGRFSGRQFSNSRSEMNVSTLELGDSALYLCASSQVQGLSSGANVLTFGAGSRLTVL.

This chain links TRBV7-2 with TRBJ2-1; 12 nucleotides align to TRBD2. Germline-derived CDR1 and CDR2 are SGHTA and FQGNSA. The CDR3 has 15 residues. The V and J ends lost 4 bases and 9 bases, in that order; junction bases with no gene match: 7. Here the CDR3 DNA reads TGTGCCAGCAGCTACCTAGCGGGAGGGCCGAGTGAGCAGTTCTTC. Protein: CASSYLAGGPSEQFF.

This clone was counted between two and nine times. This rearrangement joins TRBV13 to TRBJ2-3; 11 bases are shared with TRBD2. This CDR3 has 18 residues. J gave up 0 bases and V 4 bases, and 9 bases lay outside the gene matches. Germline lookup yields CDR1 PRHDT and CDR2 FYEKMQ (reference sequence). Written as DNA, the CDR3 is TGTGCCAGCAGCTCGAGACTAGCGGGAATTACCAGCACAGATACGCAGTATTTT. Its translation: CASSSRLAGITSTDTQYF.

V gene TRBV7-9 combines with J gene TRBJ1-1; the D is unclear. V dropped 3 bases and J dropped 0 bases, with 8 bases sitting between them. The CDR3 is 14 amino acids. Per the germline V gene, CDR1 is SEHNR and CDR2 is FQNEAQ (reference sequence). The CDR3 is CASSFGNLNTEAFF. Here the CDR3 DNA reads TGTGCCAGCAGCTTTGGGAACTTGAACACTGAAGCTTTCTTT.